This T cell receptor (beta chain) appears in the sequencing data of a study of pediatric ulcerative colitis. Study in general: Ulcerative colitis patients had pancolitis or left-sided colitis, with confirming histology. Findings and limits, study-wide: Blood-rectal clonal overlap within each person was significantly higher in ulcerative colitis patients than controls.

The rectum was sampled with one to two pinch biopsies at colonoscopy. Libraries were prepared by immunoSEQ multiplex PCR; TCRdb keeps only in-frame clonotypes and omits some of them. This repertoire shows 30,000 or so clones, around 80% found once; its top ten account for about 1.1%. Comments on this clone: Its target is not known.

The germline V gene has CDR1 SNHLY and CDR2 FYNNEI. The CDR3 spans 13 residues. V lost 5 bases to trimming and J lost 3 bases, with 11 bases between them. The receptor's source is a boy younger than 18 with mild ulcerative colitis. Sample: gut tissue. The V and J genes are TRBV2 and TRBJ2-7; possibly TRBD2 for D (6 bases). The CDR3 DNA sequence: TGTGCCAGCAGTCGACTAGAACACTACGAGCAGTACTTC. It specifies CASSRLEHYEQYF.